This is a list of T cell receptor beta chains from one sample in a study of blood T cell repertoires in COVID-19. Clones were read by immunoSEQ multiplex PCR, and TCRdb kept only the in-frame ones, dropping some. The data contain about 150,000 clones, over 65% of them singletons. The source material was peripheral blood. Receptors originate from a man between 50 and 59 years old with acute or convalescent COVID-19. CDR3s include the opening cysteine and the closing phenylalanine or tryptophan. A D gene is named only where the DNA matches it firmly. A clone size is listed for some rows: how often the clone was seen (once, few, many), or a class if it is expanded.

CDR3nt | CDR3aa | v_gene | abundance | d_gene | j_gene
TGTGCCAGCAGCCAAGATAGGACAGGGGATAATGAAAAACTGTTTTTT | CASSQDRTGDNEKLFF | TRBV4-2 | NA | TRBD1 | TRBJ1-4
TGTGCCATCAGTGGGACAGGGGCCGATCAGCCCCAGCATTTT | CAISGTGADQPQHF | TRBV10-3 | NA | TRBD1 | TRBJ1-5
TGTGCCAGTAACCCGGGACTAGCGGGGGGGCATATAGATACGCAGTATTTT | CASNPGLAGGHIDTQYF | TRBV21-1 | NA | NA | TRBJ2-3
TGTGCCAGCAGCCCGATGGGGGCAGGGGGCGGAACAGATACGCAGTATTTT | CASSPMGAGGGTDTQYF | TRBV11-2 | NA | TRBD1 | TRBJ2-3
TGTGCCAGCAGTTTAACAGGAGCTGGGGCCAACGTCCTGACTTTC | CASSLTGAGANVLTF | TRBV27 | NA | NA | TRBJ2-6
TGCAGCGTTGTGAGGCTAGCGGGGGCCACAGATACGCAGTATTTT | CSVVRLAGATDTQYF | TRBV29-1 | once | TRBD2 | TRBJ2-3
TGTGCCAGCGAACGGGGGAACACTGAAGCTTTCTTT | CASERGNTEAFF | TRBV2 | NA | NA | TRBJ1-1
TGTGCCAGCAGCTTGGATTCTAGCGGGGCACGCTCCTACGAGCAGTACTTC | CASSLDSSGARSYEQYF | TRBV7-9 | NA | TRBD2 | TRBJ2-7
TGTGCCAGCAGTTTCGGTGTAGATTTAGGCTACACCTTC | CASSFGVDLGYTF | TRBV27 | NA | NA | TRBJ1-2
TGTGCCAGCTCACCCATGCAGGGATCCGGTACTGAAGCTTTCTTT | CASSPMQGSGTEAFF | TRBV18 | NA | NA | TRBJ1-1
TGTGCCAGCAGAAATCCAGGGGGGCCGCATCAGCCCCAGCATTTT | CASRNPGGPHQPQHF | TRBV6-6 | NA | TRBD1 | TRBJ1-5
TGTGCCACATCAACAGGGGACACTGAAGCTTTCTTT | CATSTGDTEAFF | TRBV6-1 | NA | TRBD1 | TRBJ1-1
TGTGCCACCAAGGCGCCCGCGGGCGGCTACACCTTC | CATKAPAGGYTF | TRBV24-1 | once | NA | TRBJ1-2
TGCAGCGTTGCGCAGGGGGTCGATCAGCCCCAGCATTTT | CSVAQGVDQPQHF | TRBV29-1 | NA | TRBD1 | TRBJ1-5
TGTGCCAGCAGCGTAAATAAAGACAACACAGATACGCAGTATTTT | CASSVNKDNTDTQYF | TRBV9 | NA | NA | TRBJ2-3
TGCAGTGCTAGTTGGGGATGGACAGGGGAGAGCCACGAGCAGTACTTC | CSASWGWTGESHEQYF | TRBV20-1 | NA | TRBD1 | TRBJ2-7
TGTGCCAGCAGCTTAGTGGGGGCCTCTATGAACACTGAAGCTTTCTTT | CASSLVGASMNTEAFF | TRBV11-2 | NA | NA | TRBJ1-1
TGCGCCAGCAGTGAGGGCCAGCGGGGGTTTGAAGAGACCCAGTACTTC | CASSEGQRGFEETQYF | TRBV10-1 | few | TRBD2 | TRBJ2-5
TGCGCCAGCAGCCATATGTGGACAGGGCTTTCATATGAGCAGTTCTTC | CASSHMWTGLSYEQFF | TRBV4-1 | NA | TRBD1 | TRBJ2-1
TGTGCCAGCAGGCTAACAGGGGGTGATTTCGGAAACACCATATATTTT | CASRLTGGDFGNTIYF | TRBV28 | few | TRBD1 | TRBJ1-3